This T cell receptor beta chain was sequenced for a study of T-cell reconstitution after alpha-beta-depleted transplantation in children. As concerns this clonotype: Its antigen is not identified.

Losses at the gene ends were 6 bases for V and 7 bases for J; bases not matched to a gene: 7. Germline V gene sequence: CDR1 SGHRS, CDR2 YFSETQ. This CDR3 contains 13 residues. Study-wide results and caveats: Hyperexpanded clones declined; after one year, newly produced T cells mostly supplied diversity. Some patients' high day-60 TCRbeta diversity was traced to surviving recipient T cells and thymic progenitors. Several hundred expanded graft clones reportedly gave rise to the alpha-beta T cells present about two months after transplant.

Construction of the TCRbeta library involved unique molecular identifiers. TCRdb reprocessed the PCR reads with MiXCR, giving one entry per CDR3 protein. The data show some 100,000 distinct CDR3 sequences, with under 25% seen just once and 20% to 25% held by the top ten. The sample consisted of PBMCs, taken before TCRalphabeta/CD19-depleted stem cell transplant. This TCR was sampled from a boy between 2 and 10 years old with acute lymphoblastic leukemia, due to receive a stem cell transplant. V is TRBV5-1 and J is TRBJ2-1; 7 nucleotides line up with TRBD2. CDR3 region: CASIRRERNEQFF. In DNA, the CDR3 is TGCGCCAGCATACGGCGGGAGAGGAATGAGCAGTTCTTC.